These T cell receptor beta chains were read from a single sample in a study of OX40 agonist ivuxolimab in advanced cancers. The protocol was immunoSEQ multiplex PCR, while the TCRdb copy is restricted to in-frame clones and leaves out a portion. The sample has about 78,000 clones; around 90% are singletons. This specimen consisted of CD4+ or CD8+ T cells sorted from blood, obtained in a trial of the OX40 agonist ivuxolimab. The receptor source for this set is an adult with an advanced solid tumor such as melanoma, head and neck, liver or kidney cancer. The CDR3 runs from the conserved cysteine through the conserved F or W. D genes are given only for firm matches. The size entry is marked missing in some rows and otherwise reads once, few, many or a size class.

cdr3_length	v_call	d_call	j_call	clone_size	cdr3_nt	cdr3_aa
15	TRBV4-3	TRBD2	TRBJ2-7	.	TGCGCCAGCAGCCAAGAACTAGCGGGAGTTTACGAGCAGTACTTC	CASSQELAGVYEQYF
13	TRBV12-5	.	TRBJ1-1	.	TGTGCTAGTGGTTTGGGACATGTAGGGGTAGCTTTCTTT	CASGLGHVGVAFF
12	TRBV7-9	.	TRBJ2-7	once	TGTGCCAGCAGCCGGACAGTATACGAGCAGTACTTC	CASSRTVYEQYF
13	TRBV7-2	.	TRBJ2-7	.	TGTGCCAGCAGCTTACGTGGGTTGGTGGGGCAGTACTTC	CASSLRGLVGQYF
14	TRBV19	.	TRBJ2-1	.	TGTGCCACCCTACCCGGGACCACGAACAATGAGCAGTTCTTC	CATLPGTTNNEQFF
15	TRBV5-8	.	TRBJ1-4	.	TGTGCCAGCAGCTTGGGCCAGGGCGAGAATGAAAAACTGTTTTTT	CASSLGQGENEKLFF
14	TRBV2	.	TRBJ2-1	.	TGTGCCAGCCGAAGGGCAGGGTATGGCGATGAGCAGTTCTTC	CASRRAGYGDEQFF
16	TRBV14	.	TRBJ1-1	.	TGTGCCAGCAGCCACCGTGCCTCGACAGGGAACACTGAAGCTTTCTTT	CASSHRASTGNTEAFF
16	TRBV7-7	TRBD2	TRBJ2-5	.	TGTGCCAGCAGCTTAGGACGGGGGGTGCTTAAAGAGACCCAGTACTTC	CASSLGRGVLKETQYF
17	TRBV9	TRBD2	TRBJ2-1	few	TGTGCCAGCAAGCCAGGGATCGGGGCTAGCGGATTTAATGAGCAGTTCTTC	CASKPGIGASGFNEQFF
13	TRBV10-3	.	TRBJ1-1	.	TGTGCCATCAGTGAGCTTAGGGGGGGTGAAGCTTTCTTT	CAISELRGGEAFF
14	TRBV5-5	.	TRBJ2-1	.	TGTGCCAGCAGCTTGGTGGGGGGTGAAAGCGAGCAGTTCTTC	CASSLVGGESEQFF
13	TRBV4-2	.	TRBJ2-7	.	TGTGCCAGCAGCCAAGGCGCAGGTCACGAGCAGTACTTC	CASSQGAGHEQYF
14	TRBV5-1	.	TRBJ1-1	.	TGCGCCAGCAGCCCTCTGGGGAGGCCCACTGAAGCTTTCTTT	CASSPLGRPTEAFF
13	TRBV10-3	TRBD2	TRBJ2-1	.	TGTGCCATCAGGGGAGGGGCGGGTAATGAGCAGTTCTTC	CAIRGGAGNEQFF
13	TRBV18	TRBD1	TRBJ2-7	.	TGTGCCAGCTCACCCCGGACAGGGGGCGAGCAGTACTTC	CASSPRTGGEQYF
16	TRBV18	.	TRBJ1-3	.	TGTGCCAGCTCACCAAAAGAACGTAACTCTGGAAACACCATATATTTT	CASSPKERNSGNTIYF
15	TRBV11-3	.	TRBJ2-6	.	TGTGCCAGCAGCTTAGTAATCTCTGGGGCCAACGTCCTGACTTTC	CASSLVISGANVLTF
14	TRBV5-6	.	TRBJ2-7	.	TGTGCCAGCAGCTTTGGGACTCCGACCTACGAGCAGTACTTC	CASSFGTPTYEQYF
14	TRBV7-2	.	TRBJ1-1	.	TGTGCCAGCAGCTTAGGAACCCCACCCTGGGAAGCTTTCTTT	CASSLGTPPWEAFF
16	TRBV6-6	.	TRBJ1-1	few	TGTGCCAGCGCCCTCCCCCCGAACGGGGTGAACACTGAAGCTTTCTTT	CASALPPNGVNTEAFF
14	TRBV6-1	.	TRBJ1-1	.	TGTGCCAGCAGTGAAGGTACACGTAACACTGAAGCTTTCTTT	CASSEGTRNTEAFF
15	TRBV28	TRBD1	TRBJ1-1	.	TGTGCCAGCAGGGTGACAGGGGCGCAGAACACTGAAGCTTTCTTT	CASRVTGAQNTEAFF